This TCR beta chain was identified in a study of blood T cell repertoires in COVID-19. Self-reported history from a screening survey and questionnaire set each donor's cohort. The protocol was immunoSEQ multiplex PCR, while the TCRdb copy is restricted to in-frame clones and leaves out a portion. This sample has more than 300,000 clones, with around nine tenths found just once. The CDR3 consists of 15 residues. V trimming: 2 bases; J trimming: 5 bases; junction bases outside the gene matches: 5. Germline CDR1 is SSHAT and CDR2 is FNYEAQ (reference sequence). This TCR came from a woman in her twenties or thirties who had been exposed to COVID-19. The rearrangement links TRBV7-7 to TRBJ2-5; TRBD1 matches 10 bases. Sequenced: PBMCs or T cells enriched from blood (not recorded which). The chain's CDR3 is CASSLLDRGHETQYF. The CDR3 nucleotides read TGTGCCAGCAGCTTACTAGACAGGGGGCACGAGACCCAGTACTTC. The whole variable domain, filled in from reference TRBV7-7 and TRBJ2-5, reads GAGVSQSPRYKVTKRGQDVTLRCDPISSHATLYWYQQALGQGPEFLTYFNYEAQPDKSGLPSDRFSAERPEGSISTLTIQRTEQRDSAMYRCASSLLDRGHETQYFGPGTRLLVL.